The source of this TCR beta chain is a study of T cell changes during pregnancy in multiple sclerosis. The length of the CDR3 is 16 residues. Germline CDR1 reads SGDLS; CDR2 reads YYNGEE. Germline trimming cut 3 bases from V and 6 bases from J; bases unmatched to any gene: 10. The data were produced by immunoSEQ multiplex PCR, yet TCRdb's version contains in-frame clones alone and is incomplete. Among fewer than 50,000 clones, over 80% were seen once, and the ten largest hold 10%. The chain joins TRBV9 to TRBJ2-1; TRBD2 matches at 9 bases. The material was CD8+ T cells from peripheral blood mononuclear cells, obtained after pregnancy. This clonotype was sampled from a female donor with multiple sclerosis, enrolled in a pregnancy study. The CDR3 loop is CASSANRGTSSNEQFF. The CDR3 region has the DNA TGTGCCAGCAGCGCAAACCGAGGGACTAGCAGCAATGAGCAGTTCTTC.